Each of the 30 T cell receptor beta chains below was sequenced from the same sample in a study of human T cells and chemical hapten exposure. Time point indicated: patch test 3, about 24 weeks after DPC sensitization. The treatment denotes: therapeutic diphenylcyclopropenone sensitization with weekly scalp DPC. TCRdb reprocessed the RACE reads with MiXCR, giving one entry per CDR3 protein. The profile covers 50,000 or so distinct CDR3 sequences, with roughly a tenth appearing a single time and 16% taken by the ten largest. This specimen was whole blood, taken in connection with sensitization to the hapten diphenylcyclopropenone (DPC). The origin of the receptors is a woman in her forties with alopecia areata. Some clones in this sample may be carry-over from other donors' samples.

The CDR3 sequence is CASRTGDPYGYTF. CDR3 bases: TGTGCCAGTAGGACAGGGGATCCATATGGCTACACCTTC. This chain connects TRBV19 to TRBJ1-2; 8 nucleotides match TRBD1. Germline assignment: CDR1 LNHDA and CDR2 SQIVND (reference sequence). V lost 6 bases and J lost 5; bases outside the gene matches: 5. This CDR3 has 13 amino acids.

This clonotype came up many times. This chain joins TRBV7-2 and TRBJ2-3; no clear D gene. Germline lookup yields CDR1 SGHTA and CDR2 FQGNSA. V was shortened by 2 bases and J by 3 bases, with 6 bases between the two germline ends. The CDR3 totals 13 residues. As DNA, the CDR3 is TGTGCCAGCAGCTTACGCAGAACAGATACGCAGTATTTT. Encoded protein: CASSLRRTDTQYF.

The V and J genes are TRBV7-3 and TRBJ1-5; D gene uncertain. V lost 4 bases to trimming and J lost 5 bases, with 6 bases between them. Germline-derived CDR1 and CDR2 are SGHTA and FQGTGA. The CDR3 spans 12 residues. DNA of the CDR3: TGTGCCAGCAGCTGGCCGGATCAGCCCCAGCATTTT. It encodes CASSWPDQPQHF.

The chain has TRBV29-1 and TRBJ2-3; 8 bases are a match to TRBD2. Germline V gives CDR1 SQVTM, CDR2 ANQGSEA. V trimming: 5 bases; J trimming: 4 bases; junction bases outside the gene matches: 11. There are 15 residues in the CDR3. For the CDR3, the DNA is TGCAGCGTTCGATTGTCTAGCGGGCTCCCAGATACGCAGTATTTT. Translating gives CSVRLSSGLPDTQYF.

V is TRBV28 and J is TRBJ2-7; D assignment may be TRBD1 or TRBD2 (5 bases each). Trimming pared 5 bases from V and 7 bases from J, leaving 18 bases between. Germline CDR1 MDHEN, CDR2 SYDVKM. The CDR3 covers 14 residues. CDR3 in amino acids: CASSGRSGPLEQYF. The DNA for the CDR3 is TGTGCCAGCAGTGGCCGATCGGGACCCCTGGAGCAGTACTTC.

This clonotype was counted ten times or more. The genes are TRBV20-1 and TRBJ2-7; D is undetermined. This CDR3 has 11 residues. Germline assignment: CDR1 DFQATT and CDR2 SNEGSKA (reference sequence). Trimming took 3 bases from V and 2 from J, leaving 5 bases between them. This chain's CDR3 is CSASTAYEQYF. In nucleotides, the CDR3 is TGCAGTGCTAGTACAGCCTACGAGCAGTACTTC.

There are many counts of this clonotype. V usage is TRBV12-3 or TRBV12-4 and J usage is TRBJ1-1, with 7 nucleotides matching TRBD1. V was clipped by 5 bases and J by 0 bases; unmatched bases: 3. The CDR3 extends over 14 amino acids. CDR3 in amino acids: CASSPGQLNTEAFF. The CDR3 coding sequence is TGTGCCAGCAGTCCGGGACAGTTGAACACTGAAGCTTTCTTT.

This clonotype has only a few counts. The rearrangement uses TRBV28 and TRBJ2-2; no clear D gene. V was trimmed by 5 bases and J by 6 bases, leaving 16 bases between them. The CDR3 loop spans 15 amino acids. In germline, CDR1 is MDHEN, CDR2 SYDVKM. In DNA form, the CDR3 reads TGTGCCAGCAGTACCCCTGGGGTAGCTGCCGGGGAGCTGTTTTTT. Amino acids: CASSTPGVAAGELFF.

This clonotype was observed many times. The chain employs TRBV20-1 and TRBJ1-5; D might be TRBD1 (6 bases). CDR3 size: 14 residues. V lost 1 base and J lost 4, with 11 bases in between. The germline V gene encodes CDR1 DFQATT and CDR2 SNEGSKA (reference sequence). The DNA of the CDR3 is TGCAGTGCTAGAGCCACAGGGTTGAATCAGCCCCAGCATTTT. Translating gives CSARATGLNQPQHF.

Regarding this clonotype: An end of the junction differs from the germline gene, which may be a read error. The chain combines TRBV4-3 with TRBJ2-1; TRBD2 might be the D (6 bases). The germline CDR1 and CDR2 sequences are LGHNA and YSLEER. This CDR3 spans 15 amino acids. The CDR3 sequence is CVSSQVSGVYNEQFF. CDR3 nucleotide sequence: TGCGTCAGCAGCCAAGTTTCGGGGGTTTACAATGAGCAGTTCTTC.

The gene calls are TRBV12-3 or TRBV12-4 and TRBJ2-3, with D unclear. The CDR3 sequence is 14 residues long. The ends were cut back, 3 bases at V and 5 bases at J, with 12 bases in the middle. This chain's CDR3 is CASSFSGIGDTQYF. In DNA form, the CDR3 reads TGTGCCAGCAGTTTTTCTGGGATCGGAGATACGCAGTATTTT.

This clonotype came up a few times. This chain joins TRBV6-6 and TRBJ1-5, with a possible D match to TRBD1 (6 bases). Germline V gene sequence: CDR1 MNHNY, CDR2 SVGAGI (reference sequence). V dropped 2 bases and J dropped 0 bases, with 11 bases sitting between them. The CDR3 totals 16 residues. The CDR3 loop reads CASSYDGQYSNQPQHF. The CDR3, as DNA: TGTGCCAGCAGTTACGACGGACAGTATAGCAATCAGCCCCAGCATTTT.

The chain carries TRBV20-1 and TRBJ1-5, with TRBD1 as a possible D gene (6 bases). The CDR3 runs to 13 residues. Germline lookup yields CDR1 DFQATT and CDR2 SNEGSKA (reference sequence). This chain's CDR3 is CSGRAGGNQPQHF. The CDR3, as DNA: TGCAGCGGGCGGGCAGGGGGCAATCAGCCCCAGCATTTT.

This chain links TRBV2 with TRBJ1-1, with no clear D. The CDR3 is made up of 12 amino acids. With 4 bases removed from V and 7 bases from J, the gap between germline ends came to 10 bases. Germline V lookup: CDR1 SNHLY, CDR2 FYNNEI. CDR3 DNA: TGTGCCAGCAGTGCGAGGAGATTTGAAGCTTTCTTT. Translation gives CASSARRFEAFF.

In this sample, this clonotype turned up a few times. V gene TRBV20-1 combines with J gene TRBJ1-2; D gene ambiguous. The CDR3 sequence is 9 residues long. In germline, CDR1 is DFQATT, CDR2 SNEGSKA (reference sequence). Trimming pared 5 bases from V and 4 bases from J, leaving 2 bases between. The CDR3 protein is CSAAYGYTF. CDR3 sequence (DNA): TGCAGTGCTGCCTATGGCTACACCTTC.

The table lists this clonotype with a few counts. CDR3 protein: CASSKQGSNTEAFF. The CDR3 DNA sequence: TGTGCCAGCAGCAAACAGGGCTCGAACACTGAAGCTTTCTTT. This chain links TRBV7-9 with TRBJ1-1; TRBD1 is a possible D gene (6 bases). V was clipped by 5 bases and J by 1 base, with 11 bases between them. There are 14 residues in the CDR3. Germline assignment: CDR1 SEHNR and CDR2 FQNEAQ (reference sequence).

The table lists this clonotype with many counts. The chain recombines TRBV6-2 or TRBV6-3 with TRBJ2-4, with D maybe TRBD1 (6 bases). The germline V gene has CDR1 MNHEY and CDR2 SVGEGT. The CDR3 runs to 16 residues. V shed 4 bases and J shed 0 bases, with 13 bases lying between them. Here the CDR3 DNA reads TGTGCCAGCAGTTTATGGACAGATCTAGCCAAAAACATTCAGTACTTC. Residues: CASSLWTDLAKNIQYF.

The chain uses TRBV5-1 and TRBJ1-5, with TRBD1 matching over 8 bases. Trimming at V came to 0 bases and at J to 6 bases, leaving 2 bases not matched to a gene. The CDR3 totals 14 residues. The germline V gene has CDR1 SGHRS and CDR2 YFSETQ. CDR3 bases: TGCGCCAGCAGCTTGGAAGGGACAGGTCAGCCCCAGCATTTT. It specifies CASSLEGTGQPQHF.

This clonotype was seen only once. A single base separates this from a much larger clone, so it may be a read error. The chain is built from TRBV7-7 and TRBJ2-1, with D tentatively TRBD2 (6 bases). Germline V gene lookup returns CDR1 SSHAT and CDR2 FNYEAQ (reference sequence). This CDR3 region has 14 residues. The CDR3 DNA sequence: TGTGCCAGCAGCCCGGAGGGCTCCTACAATGTGCAGTTCTTC. This sequence encodes CASSPEGSYNVQFF.

Only a few counts were recorded for this clonotype. The rearrangement uses TRBV2 and TRBJ1-1; 10 bases map to TRBD1. The CDR3 sequence is 15 residues long. Germline V gene lookup returns CDR1 SNHLY and CDR2 FYNNEI. The V gene end was trimmed by 8 bases and the J gene end by 6 bases; junction bases not matched to a gene: 12. The CDR3 DNA sequence: TGTGCCAGCGGCGGGGGAGGACAGGGGGAGGCTGAAGCTTTCTTT. It encodes CASGGGGQGEAEAFF.

This clonotype occurred many times. V gene TRBV7-2 combines with J gene TRBJ1-1, with D perhaps TRBD1 (5 bases). The length of the CDR3 is 15 residues. V was pared by 5 bases and J by 8 bases, with 21 bases between. CDR1 is SGHTA, CDR2 FQGNSA, per germline. The CDR3 DNA reads TGTGCCAGCAGCCAAGGGGCCAGCTCGGGCATAGAAGCTTTCTTT. This sequence encodes CASSQGASSGIEAFF.

This clonotype was counted at least ten times. This chain links TRBV15 with TRBJ2-7, with 9 nucleotides matching TRBD1. V gave up 0 bases and J gave up 1 base; unmatched junction bases: 1. Germline V gene data show CDR1 as LNHNV and CDR2 as YYDKDF (reference sequence). The CDR3 extends over 15 amino acids. The CDR3 sequence is CATSRDGTGSYEQYF. The CDR3, as DNA: TGTGCCACCAGCAGAGATGGGACAGGGTCCTACGAGCAGTACTTC. Full variable domain (rest looked up from reference TRBV15 and TRBJ2-7): DAMVIQNPRYQVTQFGKPVTLSCSQTLNHNVMYWYQQKSSQAPKLLFHYYDKDFNNEADTPDNFQSRRPNTSFCFLDIRSPGLGDTAMYLCATSRDGTGSYEQYFGPGTRLTVT.

V gene TRBV5-1 combines with J gene TRBJ2-2, with a tentative D call TRBD1 (5 bases). Trimming shortened V by 0 bases and J by 1 base, and 7 bases separated the two germline ends. The CDR3 runs to 15 residues. Per germline, CDR1 SGHRS and CDR2 YFSETQ. CDR3 loop: CASSLGGQNTGELFF. For the CDR3, the DNA is TGCGCCAGCAGCTTGGGAGGACAGAACACCGGGGAGCTGTTTTTT.

This chain links TRBV11-3 with TRBJ2-1, with D perhaps matching TRBD1 (6 bases). Germline V gene data show CDR1 as SGHNT and CDR2 as YENEEA. Trimming stripped 4 bases from V and 9 bases from J, with 10 bases between. The CDR3 totals 12 residues. CDR3 DNA sequence: TGTGCCAGCAGCTCTACAGGGAGTGAGCAGTTCTTC. Amino acid sequence: CASSSTGSEQFF.

J is TRBJ2-5 and V is TRBV9; no reliable D call. The CDR3 totals 15 residues. Germline CDR1 SGDLS, CDR2 YYNGEE. Trimming stripped 0 bases from V and 0 bases from J, with 9 bases between. In DNA form, the CDR3 reads TGTGCCAGCAGCGTAGATCCCTTCTACCAAGAGACCCAGTACTTC. Protein sequence: CASSVDPFYQETQYF.

The V gene is TRBV7-2, the J gene TRBJ2-6, with D unclear. This CDR3 is built from 15 residues. CDR1 and CDR2 from the germline V gene are SGHTA and FQGNSA. With 3 bases removed from V and 0 bases from J, the gap between germline ends came to 6 bases. The CDR3 here is CASSFTTSGANVLTF. The CDR3 nucleotides are TGTGCCAGCAGCTTCACTACCTCTGGGGCCAACGTCCTGACTTTC.

This clonotype was seen repeatedly, ten times or more. The chain has TRBV11-2 and TRBJ2-2; a possible D gene is TRBD1 (6 bases). Germline loops: CDR1 SGHAT, CDR2 FQNNGV. The V end lost 3 bases, the J end lost 3 bases, and 11 bases lay between the germline ends. The length of the CDR3 is 15 residues. In DNA, the CDR3 is TGTGCCAGCAGCTTGGTTACAGGGTACACCGGGGAGCTGTTTTTT. It specifies CASSLVTGYTGELFF. The variable domain in full, completed from reference TRBV11-2 and TRBJ2-2, reads EAGVAQSPRYKIIEKRQSVAFWCNPISGHATLYWYQQILGQGPKLLIQFQNNGVVDDSQLPKDRFSAERLKGVDSTLKIQPAKLEDSAVYLCASSLVTGYTGELFFGEGSRLTVL.

Many counts were recorded for this clonotype. This chain connects TRBV29-1 to TRBJ1-2; D is uncertain. V lost 7 bases and J 6 bases, leaving 12 bases between the germline ends. Germline V gene lookup returns CDR1 SQVTM and CDR2 ANQGSEA. There are 11 residues in the CDR3. In DNA, the CDR3 is TGCAGCGCCTCAGCCCAAAATGGCTACACCTTC. Its protein product is CSASAQNGYTF. The full variable domain, completed using reference TRBV29-1 and TRBJ1-2, is SAVISQKPSRDICQRGTSLTIQCQVDSQVTMMFWYRQQPGQSLTLIATANQGSEATYESGFVIDKFPISRPNLTFSTLTVSNMSPEDSSIYLCSASAQNGYTFGSGTRLTVV.

This clonotype was counted at least ten times. The CDR3 region has the DNA TGCGCCAGCAGCCAAGAGCTCGGGGGCGCCCAGCCCCAGCATTTT. Translation gives CASSQELGGAQPQHF. V gene TRBV4-3 combines with J gene TRBJ1-5; weak D call: TRBD1 (6 bases). CDR3 length: 15 amino acids. The germline V gene has CDR1 LGHNA and CDR2 YSLEER. Trimming took off 0 bases at V and 7 bases at J, with 13 bases between the two ends.

This clonotype was seen repeatedly, ten times or more. The chain joins TRBV3-1 to TRBJ2-1, with TRBD2 matching over 12 bases. The V gene's germline CDR1 is LGHDT and CDR2 YNNKEL (reference sequence). The CDR3 is 17 residues long. V lost 4 bases to trimming and J lost 4 bases; unmatched junction nucleotides: 8. In DNA, the CDR3 is TGTGCCAGCAGCCCCGGACTAGCGGGGTACCTATACAATGAGCAGTTCTTC. It translates to CASSPGLAGYLYNEQFF.